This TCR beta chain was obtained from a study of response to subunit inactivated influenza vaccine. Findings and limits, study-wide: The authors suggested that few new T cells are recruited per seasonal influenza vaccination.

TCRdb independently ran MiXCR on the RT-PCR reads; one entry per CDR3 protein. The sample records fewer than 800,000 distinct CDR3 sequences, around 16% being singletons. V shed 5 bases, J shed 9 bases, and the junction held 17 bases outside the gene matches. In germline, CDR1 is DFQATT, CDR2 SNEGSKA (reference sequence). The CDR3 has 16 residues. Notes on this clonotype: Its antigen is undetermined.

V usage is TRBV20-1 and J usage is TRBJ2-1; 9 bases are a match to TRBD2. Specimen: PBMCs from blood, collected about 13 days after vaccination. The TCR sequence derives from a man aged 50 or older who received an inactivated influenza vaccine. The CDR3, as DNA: TGCAGTGCTGTTCTCTTTGGGAGCGGGGGGAATGGTGAGCAGTTCTTC. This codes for CSAVLFGSGGNGEQFF.